The subject of this entry is one TCR beta chain. This clonotype was counted only a few times. The antigen this receptor binds is unknown. One base away there is no much larger clone; base qualities are not given. The source of the sample is a study of T-cell reconstitution after alpha-beta-depleted transplantation in children (dated by TCRdb to the mid-2010s). Describing the broader study: T-cell immune reconstitution after TCRalphabeta/CD19-depleted allogeneic hematopoietic cell transplantation in children was quantitatively tracked in the study by means of TCR repertoire profiling. The full study reports these points: Hyperexpanded clone frequencies declined over subsequent months; after one year, T-cell counts and TCRbeta diversity were mostly attributed to newly produced T cells. The apparently early recovery of alphabetaT-cell counts about two months after transplant reportedly depended on only several hundred rapidly expanded clones that came from non-depleted graft cells. In some patients, the high TCRbeta diversity seen at day 60 was put down to recipient T cells and intrathymic progenitors that had survived conditioning.

The sample's treatment or condition label, in plain terms: allogeneic hematopoietic cell transplantation with graft depleted of TCRalphabeta T cells and CD19 B cells. The children who served as transplant recipients had been given grafts of TCRalphabeta/CD19-depleted allogeneic hematopoietic cells. According to the germline V gene, CDR1 reads MGHRA and CDR2 reads YSYEKL. The CDR3 measures 17 amino acids from cysteine to phenylalanine. Only the CDR3 part of the read is kept: 51 bases, read in frame from the first base. V is cut by 4 bases and J by 2 bases, and the space between the germline ends is 19 bases. The library was generated by PCR. Data came from an Illumina HiSeq 2500. TCR libraries were prepared with molecular barcoding, using unique molecular identifiers to normalize TCRbeta repertoire quantification. TCRdb reworked the public reads: Q25 trimming with fastp, MiXCR clone assembly, productive beta chains retained. Rows are combined by CDR3 protein, so each entry shows the most common genes and DNA. The sample profile shows a few hundred thousand distinct CDR3 sequences; 10% to 15% of them were found once. The biggest ten clones account for approximately 2% of the sample.

This sequence uses TRBV4-1 and TRBJ2-3, with a tentative D gene TRBD2 over 7 matching bases. The material sequenced was PBMCs, mostly from graft donor cells, taken 360 days after TCRalphabeta/CD19-depleted stem cell transplant. The clonotype comes from a male patient between 10 and 17 years old who had a stem cell transplant for acute myeloid leukemia, so the T cells may come from the graft donor. The CDR3 protein: CASSPMGGGFPTDTQYF. The nucleotides read TGCGCCAGCAGCCCGATGGGGGGGGGCTTTCCCACAGATACGCAGTATTTT.